This T cell receptor (beta chain) was sequenced during a study of T cell responses to AZD1222 COVID-19 vaccine. Generated by immunoSEQ multiplex PCR, the TCRdb table keeps only in-frame clones and is missing some. This table has about 150,000 clones, 85% to 95% appearing once. A note on this clone: The antigen is unknown.

The study's findings and limits: Repertoire sampling was restricted to post-peak T cell response timepoints. Two AZD1222 doses significantly raised spike-specific TCR breadth and depth over controls.

CDR1 is MDHEN, CDR2 SYDVKM, per germline. V was clipped by 2 bases and J by 0 bases, with 11 bases between them. This CDR3 is 17 amino acids long. The origin of this receptor is an adult in good health. Specimen: peripheral blood, collected on day 0 of AZD1222 vaccination. The chain combines TRBV28 with TRBJ2-6; possible D gene TRBD2, 6 bases. The DNA for the CDR3 is TGTGCCAGCAGTTTAACTAGCCCGTACTCTGGGGCCAACGTCCTGACTTTC. Its translation is CASSLTSPYSGANVLTF.